This T cell receptor (beta chain) was captured by sequencing in a study of blood T cell repertoires in COVID-19. Assay: immunoSEQ multiplex PCR; the TCRdb copy retains only in-frame clones and omits some. The data hold around 200,000 clones, with 85% observed a single time. Germline-derived CDR1 and CDR2 are SGHDT and YYEEEE. The CDR3 is 14 residues long. V was shortened by 0 bases and J by 6 bases, with 13 bases between the two germline ends. This clone appeared a single time. Sequenced: PBMCs or T cells enriched from blood (not recorded which). The receptor was isolated from a man aged 40-49 years who had recovered from COVID-19. The chain carries TRBV5-6 and TRBJ2-7; maybe TRBD1 (5 bases). This CDR3 is CASSLGVGRVEQYF. In nucleotides, the CDR3 is TGTGCCAGCAGCTTGGGCGTCGGCAGGGTCGAGCAGTACTTC.